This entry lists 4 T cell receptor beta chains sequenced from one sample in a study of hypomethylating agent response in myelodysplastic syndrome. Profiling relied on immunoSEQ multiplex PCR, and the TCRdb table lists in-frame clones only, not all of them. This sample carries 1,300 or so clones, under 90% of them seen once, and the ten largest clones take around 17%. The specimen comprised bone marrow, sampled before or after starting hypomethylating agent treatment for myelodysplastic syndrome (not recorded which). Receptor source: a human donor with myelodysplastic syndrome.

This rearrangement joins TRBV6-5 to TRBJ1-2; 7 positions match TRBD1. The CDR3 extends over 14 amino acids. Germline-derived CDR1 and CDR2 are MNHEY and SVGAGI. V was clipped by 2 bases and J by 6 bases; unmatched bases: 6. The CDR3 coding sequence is TGTGCCAGCAGTTACACGGGAGGGGGCGATGGCTACACCTTC. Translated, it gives CASSYTGGGDGYTF.

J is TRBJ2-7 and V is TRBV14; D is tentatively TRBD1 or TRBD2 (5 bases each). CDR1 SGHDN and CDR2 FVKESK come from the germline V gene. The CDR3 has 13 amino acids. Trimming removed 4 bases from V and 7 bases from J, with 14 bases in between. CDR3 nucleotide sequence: TGTGCCAGCAGCCGAGGGGATTATCGGGAGCAGTACTTC. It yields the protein CASSRGDYREQYF.

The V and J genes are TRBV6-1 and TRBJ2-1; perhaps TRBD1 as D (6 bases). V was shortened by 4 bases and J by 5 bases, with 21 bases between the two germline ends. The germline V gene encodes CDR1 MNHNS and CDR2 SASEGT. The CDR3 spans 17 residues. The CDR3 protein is CASSGGRGSLPNNEQFF. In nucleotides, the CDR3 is TGTGCCAGCAGTGGAGGAAGGGGGTCTCTCCCCAACAATGAGCAGTTCTTC.

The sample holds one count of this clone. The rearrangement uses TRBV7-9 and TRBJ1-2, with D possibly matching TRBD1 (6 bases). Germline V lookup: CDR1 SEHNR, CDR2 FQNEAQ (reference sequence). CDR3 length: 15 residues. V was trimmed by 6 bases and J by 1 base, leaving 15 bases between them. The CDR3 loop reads CASRGTGHLNYGYTF. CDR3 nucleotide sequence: TGTGCCAGCAGGGGGACGGGACACCTTAACTATGGCTACACCTTC.